A single sample is the source of the 10 T cell receptor beta chains below, sequenced in a study of response to subunit inactivated influenza vaccine. TCRdb reanalysed the RT-PCR reads using MiXCR and keeps one entry per CDR3 protein. Among about 480,000 distinct CDR3 sequences, under 15% were seen once, and the ten largest hold around 14%. The source material was PBMCs from blood, sampled roughly 6 weeks after vaccination. All receptors come from a man aged 50 to 59 who received an inactivated influenza vaccine.

This clonotype has only a few counts. The rearrangement links TRBV7-2 to TRBJ2-2; 8 nucleotides line up with TRBD2. Germline V gene sequence: CDR1 SGHTA, CDR2 FQGNSA. This CDR3 comprises 14 residues. Trimming at V came to 5 bases and at J to 5 bases, leaving 4 bases not matched to a gene. DNA of the CDR3: TGTGCCAGCAGCGTGATAGCGGGGACCGGGGAGCTGTTTTTT. This encodes CASSVIAGTGELFF.

On this clonotype itself: A read error may be the cause here, since a much bigger clone is one base away. V and J are TRBV20-1 and TRBJ2-5; 9 bases agree with TRBD2. Germline-derived CDR1 and CDR2 are DFQATT and SNEGSKA (reference sequence). The CDR3 consists of 16 residues. V was clipped by 8 bases and J by 6 bases; unmatched bases: 19. CDR3 coding DNA: TGCAGTCTGACCGGGACTGGCGGGGGGGCCATTAAGACCCAGTACTTC. Protein sequence: CSLTGTGGGAIKTQYF.

This clonotype was detected a few times. V and J are TRBV5-5 and TRBJ2-1; 7 bases map to TRBD2. The ends lost 4 bases at V and 16 bases at J; junction bases unmatched: 11. There are 12 residues in the CDR3. Germline CDR1 and CDR2: SGHKS and YYEKEE (reference sequence). CDR3 in DNA: TGTGCCAGCAGCGCCTCTAGCGGATCACTTTTCTTC. Translated, it gives CASSASSGSLFF.

This clonotype was picked up a small number of times. The chain combines TRBV7-2 with TRBJ2-5; TRBD1 agrees at 7 bases. There are 15 residues in the CDR3. Germline V gene lookup returns CDR1 SGHTA and CDR2 FQGNSA. The J segment lost 4 bases and the V segment lost 2 bases, leaving 7 bases of the junction unmatched. CDR3 amino acids: CASSLQTGTAETQYF. The DNA for the CDR3 is TGTGCCAGCAGCTTACAGACAGGGACCGCAGAGACCCAGTACTTC.

In this sample, this clonotype turned up a few times. The chain combines TRBV3-1 with TRBJ2-1; 11 bases agree with TRBD2. Looked up from germline, CDR1 is LGHDT and CDR2 is YNNKEL (reference sequence). V was pared by 1 base and J by 9 bases, with 5 bases of the junction left unmatched. This CDR3 comprises 15 residues. The CDR3: CASSQVTSGTGEQFF. The CDR3 bases are TGTGCCAGCAGCCAAGTGACTAGCGGGACAGGTGAGCAGTTCTTC.

The chain couples TRBV7-2 to TRBJ2-6, with TRBD2 as a possible D gene (6 bases). Germline assignment: CDR1 SGHTA and CDR2 FQGNSA. The CDR3 is 15 amino acids. Trimming stripped 4 bases from V and 4 bases from J, with 11 bases between. The CDR3 region has the DNA TGTGCCAGCAGCTCGGGGGTGACAGGGGCCAACGTCCTGACTTTC. Translation gives CASSSGVTGANVLTF.

This clonotype was detected a few times. The chain is built from TRBV5-1 and TRBJ2-1; D may be TRBD2 (6 bases). Trimming pared 1 base from V and 2 bases from J, leaving 16 bases between. The germline gives CDR1 SGHRS, CDR2 YFSETQ. The CDR3 loop spans 17 amino acids. As DNA, the CDR3 is TGCGCCAGCAGCTTGAGGGGAGTAGCGGCCCCCTACAATGAGCAGTTCTTC. Its protein is CASSLRGVAAPYNEQFF.

This clonotype was seen a handful of times. The CDR3 nucleotides read TGTGCCAGCAGCCTTCTCGACAGAACCACCGGGGAGCTGTTTTTT. Translating gives CASSLLDRTTGELFF. This chain links TRBV5-5 with TRBJ2-2, with TRBD1 as a possible D gene (5 bases). Per germline, CDR1 SGHKS and CDR2 YYEKEE (reference sequence). Trimming removed 4 bases from V and 4 bases from J, with 14 bases in between. The CDR3 covers 15 residues.

The sample holds a few counts of this clonotype. The V and J genes are TRBV29-1 and TRBJ1-2; the D gene is possibly TRBD1 (5 bases). The CDR3 contains 13 residues. Trimming removed 6 bases from V and 8 bases from J, with 19 bases in between. CDR1 is SQVTM, CDR2 ANQGSEA, per germline. CDR3 protein: CSVGTGFDGGYTF. CDR3 DNA: TGCAGCGTCGGGACGGGTTTTGATGGCGGCTACACCTTC. Full variable domain (outside the CDR3, taken from reference TRBV29-1 and TRBJ1-2): SAVISQKPSRDICQRGTSLTIQCQVDSQVTMMFWYRQQPGQSLTLIATANQGSEATYESGFVIDKFPISRPNLTFSTLTVSNMSPEDSSIYLCSVGTGFDGGYTFGSGTRLTVV.

The rearrangement joins TRBV28 to TRBJ1-1; D ambiguous. CDR3 length: 11 residues. V lost 5 bases to trimming and J lost 5 bases, with 6 bases between them. Germline CDR1 and CDR2: MDHEN and SYDVKM. The CDR3 region has the DNA TGTGCCAGCAGTGGAGCGACTGAAGCTTTCTTT. Translating gives CASSGATEAFF.